Each of the 11 T cell receptor beta chains below was sequenced from the same sample in a study of T cells of healthy individuals. TCRdb fed the 5' RACE reads into MiXCR, producing one record per CDR3 protein. The sample carries 85,000 to 100,000 distinct CDR3 sequences, 17% recorded once. The receptors here all came from a human donor in good health.

The chain has TRBV6-1 and TRBJ1-5, with D possibly being TRBD1 (5 bases). In germline, CDR1 is MNHNS, CDR2 SASEGT. The length of the CDR3 is 15 residues. V was trimmed by 1 base and J by 1 base, leaving 8 bases between them. CDR3: CASSEVGTSNQPQHF. For the CDR3, the DNA is TGTGCCAGCAGTGAAGTGGGGACGAGCAATCAGCCCCAGCATTTT.

This clonotype has at least ten counts. The gene calls are TRBV7-3 and TRBJ2-7; D unresolved. Looked up from germline, CDR1 is SGHTA and CDR2 is FQGTGA. The CDR3 covers 14 residues. V lost 5 bases to trimming and J lost 0 bases, with 11 bases between them. Here the CDR3 DNA reads TGTGCCAGCAGCCCCACACCGTCCTCCTACGAGCAGTACTTC. This encodes CASSPTPSSYEQYF.

The chain carries TRBV20-1 and TRBJ2-5; D possibly uses TRBD1 or TRBD2 (6 bases each). The CDR3 is made up of 15 amino acids. V lost 2 bases, J lost 3 bases, and 16 bases lay in between. The germline gives CDR1 DFQATT, CDR2 SNEGSKA (reference sequence). The CDR3 loop reads CSARNAGTTKETQYF. The CDR3 DNA sequence: TGCAGTGCTAGAAACGCGGGGACAACTAAAGAGACCCAGTACTTC.

This clonotype was recorded at least ten times. The chain uses TRBV4-3 and TRBJ2-3; TRBD2 matches at 12 bases. Germline V CDR1 and CDR2: LGHNA, YSLEER. There are 16 residues in the CDR3. The V gene end was trimmed by 3 bases and the J gene end by 3 bases; junction bases not matched to a gene: 4. CDR3 DNA sequence: TGCGCCAGCAGCCAGGGTCTAGCGGGAGGGACAGATACGCAGTATTTT. It translates to CASSQGLAGGTDTQYF.

The J gene is TRBJ2-7, the V gene TRBV10-2, with TRBD2 matching 7 bases. Germline V lookup: CDR1 WSHSY, CDR2 SAAADI. The CDR3 loop spans 13 amino acids. Losses at the gene ends were 7 bases for V and 1 base for J; bases not matched to a gene: 4. The CDR3 nucleotides read TGCGCCAGCACAGCGGGATTTTCCTACGAGCAGTACTTC. Translating gives CASTAGFSYEQYF.

The sample holds many counts of this clonotype. The chain has TRBV4-1 and TRBJ1-2; D may be TRBD1 (5 bases). The CDR3 contains 16 residues. V was trimmed by 3 bases and J by 6 bases, leaving 20 bases between them. Germline lookup yields CDR1 MGHRA and CDR2 YSYEKL. Here the CDR3 DNA reads TGCGCCAGCAGCCATCCCGGGGCGGGGAGGAGGGATGGCTACACCTTC. Protein product: CASSHPGAGRRDGYTF.

This clonotype has a handful of counts. The chain has TRBV7-3 and TRBJ2-1; 15 nucleotides match TRBD2. The CDR3 consists of 15 residues. V shed 5 bases and J 10 bases; nucleotides not matched to a gene: 6. Germline V gives CDR1 SGHTA, CDR2 FQGTGA. CDR3 bases: TGTGCCAGCAGCCCCCGGACTAGCGGGAGGGGGGAGCAGTTCTTC. Translating it yields CASSPRTSGRGEQFF.

There are a few counts of this clonotype. The chain combines TRBV5-1 with TRBJ1-4, with D perhaps TRBD1 (5 bases). The CDR3 length is 18 residues. CDR1 and CDR2 from the germline V gene are SGHRS and YFSETQ. The ends were cut back, 1 base at V and 0 bases at J, with 16 bases in the middle. As DNA, the CDR3 is TGCGCCAGCAGCTTGAGACCGCTGGGACTTGCAACTAATGAAAAACTGTTTTTT. Amino acid sequence: CASSLRPLGLATNEKLFF.

Points on this clonotype: Since a much larger clone is just one base distant, this may be a read error. The CDR3 carries no conserved terminal phenylalanine or tryptophan, so it likely arises from a read error. The chain links TRBV24-1 to TRBJ1-2; 7 nucleotides match TRBD1. The J segment lost 4 bases and the V segment lost 4 bases, leaving 8 bases of the junction unmatched. The CDR3 sequence is 15 residues long. Germline V gene data show CDR1 as KGHDR and CDR2 as SFDVKD. CDR3 protein: CATSDAYRGAYGYTL. The CDR3 DNA sequence: TGTGCCACCAGTGACGCATACAGGGGAGCCTATGGCTACACCTTA.

V and J are TRBV2 and TRBJ2-1; TRBD1 matches 9 bases. Unmatched junction bases numbered 4, after V lost 7 bases and J lost 6 bases. The CDR3 sequence is 13 residues long. From germline, CDR1 is SNHLY and CDR2 FYNNEI. CDR3 DNA: TGTGCCAGCACGGGACAGGGACTCAATGAGCAGTTCTTC. Translating gives CASTGQGLNEQFF.

This clonotype was counted many times. V gene TRBV3-1 combines with J gene TRBJ2-4, with D tentatively TRBD1 or TRBD2 (5 bases each). The CDR3 loop spans 15 amino acids. CDR1 LGHDT and CDR2 YNNKEL come from the germline V gene (reference sequence). Trimming left V 8 bases short and J 0 bases short, with 14 bases between. CDR3 nucleotides: TGTGCCAGCGGGACGGGGACCTTAGCCAAAAACATTCAGTACTTC. Encoded protein: CASGTGTLAKNIQYF.